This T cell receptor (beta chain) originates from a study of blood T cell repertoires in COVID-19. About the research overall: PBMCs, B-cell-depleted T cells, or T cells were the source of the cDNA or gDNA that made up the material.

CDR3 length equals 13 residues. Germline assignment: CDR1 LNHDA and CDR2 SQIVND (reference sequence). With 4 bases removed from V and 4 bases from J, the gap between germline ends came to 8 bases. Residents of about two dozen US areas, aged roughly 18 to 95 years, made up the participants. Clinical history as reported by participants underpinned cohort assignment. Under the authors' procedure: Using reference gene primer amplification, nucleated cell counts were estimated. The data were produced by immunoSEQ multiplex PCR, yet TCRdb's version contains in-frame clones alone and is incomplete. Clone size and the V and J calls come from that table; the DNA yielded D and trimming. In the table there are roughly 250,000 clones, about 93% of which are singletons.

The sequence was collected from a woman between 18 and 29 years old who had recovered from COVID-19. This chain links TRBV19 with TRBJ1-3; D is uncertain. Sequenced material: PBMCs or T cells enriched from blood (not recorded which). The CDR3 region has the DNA TGTGCCAGTAGTAGCGGGATCGGAAACACCATATATTTT. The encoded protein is CASSSGIGNTIYF.